This T cell receptor beta chain is from a study of T cell responses to AZD1222 COVID-19 vaccine. Study results and limitations: Recipients of two AZD1222 doses showed rising Spike-specific TCR breadth and depth. At 160-218 and 743-854, vaccine-associated CD4 TCRs were dominant, and they spanned spike. Close to half of all spike-specific TCRs reportedly target regions of the variants that are unmutated. Just a handful of AZD1222 recipients were seropositive at baseline.

This table comes from immunoSEQ multiplex PCR, and its TCRdb copy is limited to in-frame clones, with some not included. Of tens of thousands of clones listed, more than 90% are singletons. V shed 5 bases and J shed 8 bases, with 18 bases lying between them. This CDR3 spans 14 amino acids. Germline lookup yields CDR1 SEHNR and CDR2 FQNEAQ (reference sequence). As for this clone: The antigen remains unidentified.

The sequence was collected from an adult in good health. Material: peripheral blood, obtained on day 0 of AZD1222 vaccination. V gene TRBV7-9 combines with J gene TRBJ1-2; no firm D call. DNA of the CDR3: TGTGCCAGCAGCCCACGGTGGGAGAGTCAAGGCTACACCTTC. It encodes CASSPRWESQGYTF. Together with reference TRBV7-9 and TRBJ1-2, the CDR3 gives the full variable domain: DTGVSQNPRHKITKRGQNVTFRCDPISEHNRLYWYRQTLGQGPEFLTYFQNEAQLEKSRLLSDRFSAERPKGSFSTLEIQRTEQGDSAMYLCASSPRWESQGYTFGSGTRLTVV.